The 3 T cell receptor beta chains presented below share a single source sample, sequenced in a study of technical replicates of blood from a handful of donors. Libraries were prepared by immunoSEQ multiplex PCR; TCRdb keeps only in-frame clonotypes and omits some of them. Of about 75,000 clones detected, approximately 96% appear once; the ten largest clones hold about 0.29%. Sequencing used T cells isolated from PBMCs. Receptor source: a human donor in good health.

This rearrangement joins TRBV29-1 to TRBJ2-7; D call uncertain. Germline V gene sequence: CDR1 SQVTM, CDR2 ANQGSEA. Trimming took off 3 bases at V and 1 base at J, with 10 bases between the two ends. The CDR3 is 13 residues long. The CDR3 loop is CSVDYADSYEQYF. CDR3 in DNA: TGCAGCGTTGATTATGCGGATTCCTACGAGCAGTACTTC.

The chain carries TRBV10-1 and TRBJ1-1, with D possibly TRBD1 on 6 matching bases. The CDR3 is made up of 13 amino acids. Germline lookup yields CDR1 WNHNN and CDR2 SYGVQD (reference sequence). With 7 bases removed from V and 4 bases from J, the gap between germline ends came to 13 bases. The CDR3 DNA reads TGCGCCAGCACTCTCCAGGGGATCACTGAAGCTTTCTTT. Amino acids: CASTLQGITEAFF.

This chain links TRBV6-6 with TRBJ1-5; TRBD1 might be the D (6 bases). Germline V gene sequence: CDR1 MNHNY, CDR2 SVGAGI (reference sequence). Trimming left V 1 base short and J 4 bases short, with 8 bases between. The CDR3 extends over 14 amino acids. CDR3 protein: CASSYLGQNQPQHF. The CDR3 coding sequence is TGTGCCAGCAGTTACTTAGGACAGAATCAGCCCCAGCATTTT.